The source of this T cell receptor (beta chain) is a study of T-cell memory formation after mild COVID-19. The overall study: Most TCR clusters belonged to a single donor. Whole-study findings and limits: Clones that contracted clustered mainly in CM and EM if CD4+ and in EMRA if CD8+. Still unconfirmed is whether the second-wave clones peaking on day 37 recognized SARS-CoV-2. Certain responding clones were present in pre-infection memory, suggesting participation of cross-reactive memory.

TCRdb re-analysed the 5' RACE reads in MiXCR, keeping a single row per CDR3 protein. The data contain 350,000 to 550,000 distinct CDR3 sequences, over 15% of them seen just once; the ten biggest clones take up around a fifth. Remarks on this clonotype: The antigen is unknown.

The CDR3 runs 13 residues. V shed 3 bases and J shed 5 bases, with 9 bases lying between them. The specimen sequenced was PBMCs or a T cell subset sorted from them (not recorded which). This clonotype was obtained from a man in his late teens or twenties who had mild COVID-19 (a few samples of this study predate the infection). Cell type and time point are not known. The V and J genes are TRBV12-3 or TRBV12-4 and TRBJ2-3; tentative D call: TRBD1 (5 bases). CDR3: CASSFGRVDTQYF. For the CDR3, the DNA is TGTGCCAGCAGTTTTGGCAGGGTAGATACGCAGTATTTT.